Below, one T cell receptor (beta chain) is given with its context. Clones were read by immunoSEQ multiplex PCR, and TCRdb kept only the in-frame ones, dropping some. The sample shows around 300,000 clones, 70% to 90% of them seen only once. The data derive from a study of blood T cell repertoires in COVID-19. About the research overall: The United States, Italy and Spain supplied acute and convalescent COVID-19 samples.

The sequence was obtained from a woman between 65 and 79 years old with acute or convalescent COVID-19. The sample taken for sequencing was peripheral blood.

CDR3 coding DNA: TGTGCCAGCAGCTTACCCAAGAGCCTCAAACAGGGCTGGGACACTGAAGCTTTCTTT. Its protein is CASSLPKSLKQGWDTEAFF. V gene TRBV7-9 combines with J gene TRBJ1-1; possibly TRBD1 for D (6 bases). CDR3 length equals 19 residues. Trimming left V 2 bases short and J 3 bases short, with 25 bases between. Looked up from germline, CDR1 is SEHNR and CDR2 is FQNEAQ (reference sequence).